The present T cell receptor beta chain was sequenced within a study of shared clonotypes between healthy human individuals. Study results and caveats: Across subsets, estimated richness was generally greater for naive than for memory populations. Generation probability values for non-shared clonotypes were lower than those for clonotypes shared by all four donors. Naive CD4 clonotypes were shared across a few donors at 5% to 6%.

Of note for this clone: The antigen is not known.

TCRdb's table, derived via immunoSEQ multiplex PCR, lists solely in-frame clones and lacks some. Of about 660,000 clones in the sample, around 67% were seen once. CDR3 length: 13 residues. The V and J ends lost 3 bases and 4 bases respectively, with 9 bases between them. Germline CDR1 SNHLY, CDR2 FYNNEI. Source material: memory CD4+ T cells sorted from blood. Subset in this sample: CD45RA-negative fraction. J is TRBJ1-1 and V is TRBV2, with D unresolved. The clonotype comes from a woman younger than 45 in good health. DNA of the CDR3: TGTGCCAGCAGTGAGATTCGGGCCACTGAAGCTTTCTTT. Amino acids: CASSEIRATEAFF.